One and the same sample provided the 7 T cell receptor beta chains below, sequenced in a study of blood T cells in healthy people across ages. A sample-barcoded 5' primer and a J-beta primer mix were used in a second PCR of about 7 to 12 cycles. TCRdb passed the 5' RACE reads through MiXCR, listing each CDR3 protein once. The sample holds roughly 800,000 distinct CDR3 sequences, roughly 64% seen once. Sequencing input: blood. Receptor source: a man aged 30 to 45 in good health.

The CDR3: CASRVWSSYNSPLHF. CDR3 sequence (DNA): TGTGCCAGCCGGGTATGGAGCTCCTATAATTCACCCCTCCACTTT. The rearrangement joins TRBV6-5 to TRBJ1-6; D gene ambiguous. V lost 8 bases and J lost 0, with 11 bases in between. In germline, CDR1 is MNHEY, CDR2 SVGAGI. This CDR3 has 15 amino acids.

The gene calls are TRBV11-2 and TRBJ1-2; D is undetermined. Trimming stripped 5 bases from V and 0 bases from J, with 7 bases between. Germline V gives CDR1 SGHAT, CDR2 FQNNGV. CDR3 length equals 13 residues. The CDR3 region has the DNA TGTGCCAGCAGCGTAGCATCTAACTATGGCTACACCTTC. Residues: CASSVASNYGYTF.

The chain combines TRBV29-1 with TRBJ2-4; either TRBD1 or TRBD2 may fit D (5 bases each). V was clipped by 3 bases and J by 7 bases, with 13 bases between them. From germline, CDR1 is SQVTM and CDR2 ANQGSEA. The CDR3 covers 13 residues. CDR3: CSVEDGAANIQYF. The CDR3 DNA is TGCAGCGTTGAGGACGGGGCTGCCAACATTCAGTACTTC.

The V call is TRBV3-1, the J call TRBJ1-1, with 7 nucleotides matching TRBD1. J gave up 5 bases and V 0 bases, and 9 bases lay outside the gene matches. CDR3 length: 16 amino acids. CDR1 is LGHDT, CDR2 YNNKEL, per germline (reference sequence). Written as DNA, the CDR3 is TGTGCCAGCAGCCAAGACAGCGACAGGGAGTTAACTGAAGCTTTCTTT. Amino acid sequence: CASSQDSDRELTEAFF.

The rearrangement joins TRBV24-1 to TRBJ2-7; no clear D. CDR1 is KGHDR and CDR2 is SFDVKD in the germline V gene. This CDR3 region has 13 residues. Deletions cut 7 bases from V and 1 base from J, with 10 bases between. CDR3 coding DNA: TGTGCCACCAGGCTAAAGGCGTCCTACGAGCAGTACTTC. Translated, it gives CATRLKASYEQYF.

The CDR3 protein is CASTGGHTDTQYF. CDR3 bases: TGTGCCAGCACGGGAGGACACACAGATACGCAGTATTTT. The chain recombines TRBV28 with TRBJ2-3; TRBD2 agrees at 7 bases. The CDR3 runs 13 residues. The germline CDR1 and CDR2 sequences are MDHEN and SYDVKM. J lost 2 bases, V lost 7 bases, and 3 bases had no gene match.

In this sample, this clonotype turned up a few times. The chain has TRBV7-9 and TRBJ1-2, with 7 nucleotides matching TRBD1. This CDR3 is 16 amino acids long. Germline V gene lookup returns CDR1 SEHNR and CDR2 FQNEAQ (reference sequence). Trimming took 5 bases from V and 1 from J; bases not matched to a gene: 10. The DNA for the CDR3 is TGTGCCAGCAGCATAAATAGGGGGCCTGATAACTATGGCTACACCTTC. It codes for CASSINRGPDNYGYTF.